This T cell receptor beta chain was sequenced during a study of control samples from healthy donors and cancer patients. Profiled with immunoSEQ multiplex PCR; TCRdb holds only in-frame clones, not every one. Counted here are about 410,000 clones, more than 80% occurring once; the ten biggest clones make up about 6.3%. Germline V lookup: CDR1 MDHEN, CDR2 SYDVKM. V lost 6 bases and J 4 bases, leaving 19 bases between the germline ends. CDR3 length: 16 residues. The source material was PBMCs. This clonotype was sampled from a man aged 40-49 years with head and neck cancer. The chain couples TRBV28 to TRBJ1-3, with D perhaps matching TRBD1 (5 bases). The CDR3: CASRVQGTGRGNTIYF. As DNA, the CDR3 is TGTGCCAGCAGAGTCCAGGGTACCGGGAGAGGAAACACCATATATTTT.